This T cell receptor beta chain was sequenced for a study of blood T cell repertoires in COVID-19. At the level of the study: PBMCs, B-cell-depleted T cells, or T cells provided the cDNA or gDNA that made up the material.

Original analysis: How many nucleated cells were present was estimated from reference gene primer amplification. Assay: immunoSEQ multiplex PCR; the TCRdb copy retains only in-frame clones and omits some. Clone size and the V and J calls come from that table; the DNA yielded D and trimming. In the table there are over 200,000 clones, more than 70% of which are singletons. From germline, CDR1 is MNHEY and CDR2 SVGAGI. The CDR3 sequence is 16 residues long. V lost 1 base to trimming and J lost 7 bases, with 16 bases between them. What was sequenced was peripheral blood. The genes are TRBV6-5 and TRBJ2-2; D is unclear. The source of this sequence is an older woman with acute or convalescent COVID-19. DNA of the CDR3: TGTGCCAGCAGTTACTTACCTTACCTTAGAGGCGGGGAGCTGTTTTTT. Residues: CASSYLPYLRGGELFF.